One and the same sample provided the 5 T cell receptor beta chains below, sequenced in a study of control samples from healthy donors and cancer patients. Sequencing used immunoSEQ multiplex PCR; TCRdb keeps in-frame clones, though not all of them. The repertoire has approximately 120,000 clones, more than 85% of them found once; the top ten carry approximately 15%. Sequenced: blood. These receptors originate from a woman in her forties or fifties in good health.

This rearrangement joins TRBV18 to TRBJ1-4; D not certain. The CDR3 loop spans 13 amino acids. Germline loops: CDR1 KGHSH, CDR2 LQKENI. The V gene lost 3 bases and the J gene lost 7 bases, with 9 bases spanning the gap. As DNA, the CDR3 is TGTGCCAGCTCACCGCAAAGGGCTGAAAAACTGTTTTTT. Residues: CASSPQRAEKLFF.

This rearrangement joins TRBV19 to TRBJ1-6, with 7 positions matching TRBD1. This CDR3 is 14 amino acids long. In germline, CDR1 is LNHDA, CDR2 SQIVND (reference sequence). With V trimmed by 3 bases and J by 9 bases, 5 bases remained unmatched. The CDR3 sequence: CASSMGGDSSPLHF. CDR3 nucleotides: TGTGCCAGTAGTATGGGAGGGGACAGTTCACCCCTCCACTTT.

This chain connects TRBV24-1 to TRBJ1-6; maybe TRBD1 (5 bases). With 9 bases removed from V and 7 bases from J, the gap between germline ends came to 15 bases. The germline CDR1 and CDR2 sequences are KGHDR and SFDVKD. This CDR3 comprises 14 residues. In DNA form, the CDR3 reads TGTGCCACCGGACGAAAGGGGAGCAATTCACCCCTCCACTTT. Translated, it gives CATGRKGSNSPLHF.

The chain employs TRBV5-1 and TRBJ2-1; D may be TRBD1 (6 bases). The CDR3 totals 15 residues. Germline CDR1 is SGHRS and CDR2 is YFSETQ. Trimming cost V 4 bases and J 4 bases, with 15 bases left between them. In nucleotides, the CDR3 is TGCGCCAGCAGCGTTGACAGGTCAAGTTACAATGAGCAGTTCTTC. As protein: CASSVDRSSYNEQFF.

The J gene is TRBJ1-3, the V gene TRBV11-2; D remains unclear. Between the trimmed V and J ends, which lost 6 bases and 4 bases, there was a span of 10 bases. The CDR3 length is 13 residues. The germline CDR1 and CDR2 sequences are SGHAT and FQNNGV. CDR3 residues: CASSPFPGNTIYF. The CDR3 region has the DNA TGTGCCAGCAGTCCTTTTCCGGGAAACACCATATATTTT.